Listed below are T cell receptor beta chains from one sample, sequenced in a study of cytomegalovirus exposure and HLA in healthy donors. Profiled with immunoSEQ multiplex PCR; TCRdb holds only in-frame clones, not every one. The table lists about 150,000 clones, roughly 64% of them singletons. The sample taken for sequencing was PBMCs. Receptors originate from a woman aged 25 to 45 in good health and CMV-seropositive. Each CDR3 is given with its conserved first and last residue. A D gene is named only where the DNA matches it firmly. Not all rows give a size; the values are once, few, many and, for expanded clones, a class.

clone_size d_call j_call v_call cdr3_nt cdr3_aa
NA NA TRBJ2-3 TRBV5-1 TGCGCCAGCAGCTTGTCCCATACAAGCGGCACAGATACGCAGTATTTT CASSLSHTSGTDTQYF
NA TRBD2 TRBJ2-1 TRBV2 TGTGCCAGCAGAGACAGACTAGCGGGAGGGCCTCACAATGAGCAGTTCTTC CASRDRLAGGPHNEQFF
NA TRBD1 TRBJ1-2 TRBV5-6 TGTGCCAGCAGCCTGGGACAGGTAAAGGGCTACACCTTC CASSLGQVKGYTF
few NA TRBJ1-4 TRBV5-1 TGCGCCAGCAGCGCGGGGGGACATACTAATGAAAAACTGTTTTTT CASSAGGHTNEKLFF
NA TRBD1 TRBJ1-3 TRBV5-6 TGTGCCAGCAGCTTCGGACAGGCCCTCAGTTTGTATTTT CASSFGQALSLYF
NA NA TRBJ2-7 TRBV7-8 TGTGCCAGCAGCTTAGCACTAGATTTCGAGCAGTACTTC CASSLALDFEQYF
NA NA TRBJ2-7 TRBV28 TGTGCCAGCAGTTTTATTGGACAAATCTACGAGCAGTACTTC CASSFIGQIYEQYF
NA NA TRBJ1-1 TRBV6-1 TGTGCCAGCAGTTTCCAGGGTGGGGACACTGAAGCTTTCTTT CASSFQGGDTEAFF
NA TRBD1 TRBJ1-3 TRBV7-6 TGTGCCAGCAGCTTAGGGACAGGGTACGGAAACACCATATATTTT CASSLGTGYGNTIYF
NA NA TRBJ1-5 TRBV4-2 TGTGCCAGCAGCCAAGGGGGCCAGCCCCAGCATTTT CASSQGGQPQHF
NA NA TRBJ2-3 TRBV10-2 TGCGCCAGCAGTGAGTCGGGGCTTAGCACAGATACGCAGTATTTT CASSESGLSTDTQYF
NA TRBD1 TRBJ1-2 TRBV5-4 TGTGCCAGCAGCTTGCTAACAGGGGAGTCCGCCTATGGCTACACCTTC CASSLLTGESAYGYTF
NA NA TRBJ2-3 TRBV10-1 TGCGCCAGCAGTAGAGTTAGCACAGATACGCAGTATTTT CASSRVSTDTQYF
once NA TRBJ1-5 TRBV4-1 TGCGCCAGCAGCCAAGGGGTGGCAGGGATAATTAGCAATCAGCCCCAGCATTTT CASSQGVAGIISNQPQHF
NA NA TRBJ1-5 TRBV5-4 TGTGCCAGCATAGAACCCTTTGGGAACAGGGAGTTTGTCAATCAGCCCCAGCATTTT CASIEPFGNREFVNQPQHF
NA TRBD2 TRBJ2-7 TRBV5-1 TGCGCCAGCAATGCGGGACTAGCGGGATCTGGTGGCTACGAGCAGTACTTC CASNAGLAGSGGYEQYF
NA TRBD1 TRBJ2-2 TRBV5-1 TGCGCCAGCAGCTTGGTTCCAGGGGGCTCCGGGGAGCTGTTTTTT CASSLVPGGSGELFF
NA TRBD2 TRBJ2-5 TRBV5-4 TGTGCCAGCAGCCTGGGACTAGTTAGGGAGACCCAGTACTTC CASSLGLVRETQYF
NA NA TRBJ2-7 TRBV29-1 TGCAGCGTGGAGAGGAGGGGGCGGGTGAGCGAGCAGTACTTC CSVERRGRVSEQYF
once NA TRBJ2-1 TRBV4-2 TGTGCCAGCAGCCAAGGGCGGGACAATGAGCAGTTCTTC CASSQGRDNEQFF
NA NA TRBJ1-6 TRBV5-1 TGCGCCAGCAGCTGGGGACAAGGGAGTAATTCACCCCTCCACTTT CASSWGQGSNSPLHF
NA TRBD2 TRBJ2-1 TRBV4-2 TGTGCCAGCAGTTTGGGGCTAGCGGGGGCCCGAGGGGCCGGGACGTTCTTC CASSLGLAGARGAGTFF
NA TRBD1 TRBJ1-2 TRBV14 TGTGCCAGCAGCCGAGGACAGGGGCGGGATGGCTACACCTTC CASSRGQGRDGYTF
NA NA TRBJ2-3 TRBV7-9 TGTGCCAGCAGCTTAGGGAGGGCGGGGACTAGCACAGATACGCAGTATTTT CASSLGRAGTSTDTQYF
NA TRBD1 TRBJ1-2 TRBV5-4 TGTGCCGCCCAGGCCCGGGGGCGGGACAGGGGAAAAAATGGCTACACCTTC CAAQARGRDRGKNGYTF
NA NA TRBJ1-1 TRBV7-9 TGTGCCAGCAGCCTTACTCAGTTATCAGGGTATGACACTGAAGCTTTCTTT CASSLTQLSGYDTEAFF
NA NA TRBJ1-4 TRBV30 TGTGCCTGGAACGGGGGGGCTGGTGAAAAACTGTTTTTT CAWNGGAGEKLFF
few NA TRBJ2-1 TRBV2 TGTGCCAGCAGTGAACTTGTCTACAATGAGCAGTTCTTC CASSELVYNEQFF
NA NA TRBJ2-4 TRBV5-1 TGCGCCAGCAGTTCTGGCCGGGACTCACTAGCCAAAAACATTCAGTACTTC CASSSGRDSLAKNIQYF
NA NA TRBJ2-3 TRBV20-1 TGCAGTGCTCCCAGGGATACGCAGTATTTT CSAPRDTQYF